This is a list of T cell receptor beta chains from one sample in a study of control samples from healthy donors and cancer patients. TCRdb's table, derived via immunoSEQ multiplex PCR, lists solely in-frame clones and lacks some. The sample holds tens of thousands of clones, 75% to 90% seen once. The sequenced sample consisted of blood. Receptors originate from a man aged 45-60 years in good health. Each CDR3 is given with its conserved first and last residue. The order of the fields is CDR3 length, J gene, D gene, V gene, CDR3 protein. A D gene is named only where the DNA matches it firmly.

cdr3_length: 14
j_call: TRBJ2-7
d_call: TRBD1
v_call: TRBV5-4
cdr3_aa: CASTTDRGSYEQYF

cdr3_length: 15
j_call: TRBJ1-2
d_call: -
v_call: TRBV15
cdr3_aa: CATSRDPAGNYGYTF

cdr3_length: 13
j_call: TRBJ2-1
d_call: TRBD2
v_call: TRBV30
cdr3_aa: CAWGGLAVSEQFF

cdr3_length: 13
j_call: TRBJ2-4
d_call: -
v_call: TRBV7-9
cdr3_aa: CAGGTEAKNIQYF

cdr3_length: 15
j_call: TRBJ1-4
d_call: TRBD1
v_call: TRBV7-9
cdr3_aa: CASSYLTGVREKLFF

cdr3_length: 14
j_call: TRBJ2-7
d_call: TRBD1
v_call: TRBV2
cdr3_aa: CASSAGQGTYEQYF

cdr3_length: 13
j_call: TRBJ2-3
d_call: -
v_call: TRBV5-5
cdr3_aa: CASSAQGSDTQYF

cdr3_length: 15
j_call: TRBJ1-1
d_call: -
v_call: TRBV30
cdr3_aa: CAWRLQTRPATEAFF

cdr3_length: 14
j_call: TRBJ2-3
d_call: -
v_call: TRBV4-2
cdr3_aa: CASSQGGSTDTQYF

cdr3_length: 11
j_call: TRBJ2-1
d_call: -
v_call: TRBV3-1/TRBV3-2
cdr3_aa: CASSQEGEQFF

cdr3_length: 16
j_call: TRBJ2-6
d_call: -
v_call: TRBV9
cdr3_aa: CASSVATGRGANVLTF

cdr3_length: 13
j_call: TRBJ1-1
d_call: -
v_call: TRBV27
cdr3_aa: CASSFGKNTEAFF

cdr3_length: 13
j_call: TRBJ1-6
d_call: -
v_call: TRBV7-9
cdr3_aa: CASSSRWGGVLHF

cdr3_length: 15
j_call: TRBJ2-5
d_call: TRBD2
v_call: TRBV5-1
cdr3_aa: CASSLAVGGAETQYF

cdr3_length: 16
j_call: TRBJ2-5
d_call: TRBD2
v_call: TRBV4-3
cdr3_aa: CASSQDSSGGSKTQYF

cdr3_length: 14
j_call: TRBJ1-2
d_call: -
v_call: TRBV9
cdr3_aa: CASSVGVGSYGYTF